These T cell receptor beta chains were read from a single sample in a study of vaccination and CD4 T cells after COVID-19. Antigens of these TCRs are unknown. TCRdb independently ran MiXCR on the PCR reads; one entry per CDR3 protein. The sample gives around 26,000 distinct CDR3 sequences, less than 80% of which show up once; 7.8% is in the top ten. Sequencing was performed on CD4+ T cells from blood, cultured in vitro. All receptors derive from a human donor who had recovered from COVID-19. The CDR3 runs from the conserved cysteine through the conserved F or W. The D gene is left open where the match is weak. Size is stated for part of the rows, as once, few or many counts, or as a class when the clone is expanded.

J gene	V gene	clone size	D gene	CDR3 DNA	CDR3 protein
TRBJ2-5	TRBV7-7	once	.	TGTGCCAGCAGCTTAAGACAGGGAGGGGAGACCCAGTACTTC	CASSLRQGGETQYF
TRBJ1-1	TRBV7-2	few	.	TGTGCCAGCAGCTTAGGGGGAGTGTTCACTGAAGCTTTCTTT	CASSLGGVFTEAFF
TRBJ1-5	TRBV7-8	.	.	TGTGCCAGCAGCTTAGTTGGCAGCTTCCCCCAGCCCCAGCATTTT	CASSLVGSFPQPQHF
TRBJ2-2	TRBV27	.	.	TGTGCCAGCAGGGGGGACACCCCGGGCCTGAACACCGGGGAGCTGTTTTTT	CASRGDTPGLNTGELFF
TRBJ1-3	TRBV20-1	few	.	TGCAGTGCTAGGTCCTTTGGAAACACCATATATTTT	CSARSFGNTIYF
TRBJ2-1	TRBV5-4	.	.	TGTGCCAGCAGCCTATCACACAGTGAGCAGTTCTTC	CASSLSHSEQFF
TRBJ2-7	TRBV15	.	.	TGTGCCACCAGCAGAGATGTGGACAGCTACTACGAGCAGTACTTC	CATSRDVDSYYEQYF
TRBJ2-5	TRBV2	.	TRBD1	TGTGCCAGCAGTGAAAGGGACAGGGGGCAGACCCAGTACTTC	CASSERDRGQTQYF
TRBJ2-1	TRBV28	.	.	TGTGCCAGCAGTTTAAGCTACAATGAGCAGTTCTTC	CASSLSYNEQFF
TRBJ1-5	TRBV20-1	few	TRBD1	TGCAGTGCTAGGGTGCAGGGGGGACAGCCCCAGCATTTT	CSARVQGGQPQHF
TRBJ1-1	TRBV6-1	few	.	TGTGCCAGCAGAACAGGAGGATACACTGAAGCTTTCTTT	CASRTGGYTEAFF
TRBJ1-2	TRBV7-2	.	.	TGTGCCAGCAGCTTAGGGTGGGGGGAGAGCGGCTACACCTTC	CASSLGWGESGYTF
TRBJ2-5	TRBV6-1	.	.	TGTGCCAGCAGCTATAATTTTCGGGAGACCCAGTACTTC	CASSYNFRETQYF
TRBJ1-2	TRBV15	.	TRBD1	TGTGCCACCAGCAGAGATCAGGACAGGGTCATCGGCTACACCTTC	CATSRDQDRVIGYTF
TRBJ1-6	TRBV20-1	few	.	TGCAGTGCAATGAACGTGGGGAATTCACCCCTCCACTTT	CSAMNVGNSPLHF
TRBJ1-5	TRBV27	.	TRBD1	TGTGCCAGCAGTTACAGGGGACTTAGCAATCAGCCCCAGCATTTT	CASSYRGLSNQPQHF
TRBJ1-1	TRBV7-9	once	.	TGTGCCAGCAGCTTAAGAACGGGAAAGAACACTGAAGCTTTCTTT	CASSLRTGKNTEAFF
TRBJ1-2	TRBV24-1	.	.	TGTGCCACCAGTGAGGCGGACTATGGCTACACCTTC	CATSEADYGYTF
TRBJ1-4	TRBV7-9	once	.	TGTGCCAGCAGCTTAACAGGGTTAGCTTATGAAAAACTGTTTTTT	CASSLTGLAYEKLFF
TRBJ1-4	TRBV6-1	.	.	TGTGCCAGCAGTGAAGGGCAGATCAATGAAAAACTGTTTTTT	CASSEGQINEKLFF
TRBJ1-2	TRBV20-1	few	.	TGCAGTGCTAGACACCTCCCCGCCAACTATGGCTACACCTTC	CSARHLPANYGYTF
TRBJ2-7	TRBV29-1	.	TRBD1	TGCAGCGTCAATTCCCCGGGACAGAACACAAATCAGTACTTC	CSVNSPGQNTNQYF